What follows are 3 T cell receptor beta chains derived from one specimen sequenced in a study of blood T cells in healthy people across ages (dated by TCRdb to between 2014 and 2017). Library creation used 5' RACE. The sequencer listed for this sample is Illumina HiSeq 2500. A second PCR of roughly 7 to 11 cycles was performed with a sample-barcoded 5' primer and a J-beta primer mix. TCRdb passed the public sequencing reads through fastp at Q25 and MiXCR, retaining productive beta sequences. Duplicate CDR3 protein sequences are folded into a single record with the most common DNA and genes. The sample table holds about 570,000 distinct CDR3 sequences, of which 25% to 30% were seen once. The ten top clones hold roughly 18% of the sample. The sequencing sample was made of blood. These receptors all stem from a woman between 65 and 79 years old in good health.

The table lists this clonotype with a count of one. This chain's CDR3 is CASSLGGSTGVLGEQYF. CDR3 DNA: TGTGCCAGCAGCTTAGGAGGGTCTACGGGCGTCCTGGGCGAGCAGTACTTC. The chain carries TRBV7-2 and TRBJ2-1; D is possibly TRBD2 (5 bases). The J call is uncertain, as TRBJ2-7 better fits the DNA end. CDR3 length: 17 residues. Germline values: CDR1 SGHTA, CDR2 FQGNSA.

The chain is built from TRBV10-3 and TRBJ2-1; D remains ambiguous. The CDR3 loop spans 13 amino acids. CDR1 is ENHRY, CDR2 SYGVKD, per germline. V was clipped by 0 bases and J by 2 bases, with 2 bases between them. DNA of the CDR3: TGTGCCATCAGTGAGTCGACCTACAATGAGCAGTTCTTC. As protein: CAISESTYNEQFF.

This clonotype was observed at least ten times. The junction does not match germline at one end; this may be a read error. V usage is TRBV5-1 and J usage is TRBJ1-5; tentatively, D is TRBD1 (6 bases). The CDR3 has 13 residues. Germline V gene data show CDR1 as SGHRS and CDR2 as YFSETQ. The CDR3 bases are TGTGCCAGCAGCTTAGGGGGGGATCAGCCCCAGCATTTT. Translated: CASSLGGDQPQHF.